The clone carrying this T cell receptor beta chain was counted at least ten times. The target antigen is unknown. This sample was included in a study of T-cell memory formation after mild COVID-19. Study-wide results and limits: There were some responding clones in pre-infection memory, which suggested that cross-reactive memory had joined. Clones that contracted clustered mainly in CM and EM if CD4+ and in EMRA if CD8+. Whether day 37 second-wave clones are SARS-CoV-2-specific was not confirmed.

Constant-segment primers were used for 5'RACE, and the resulting TCR alpha and TCR beta cDNA libraries carried sample barcodes and UMIs. In TCRdb, the 5' RACE reads were re-called with MiXCR into one record per CDR3 protein. Among some 100,000 distinct CDR3 sequences listed, 11% were seen once. Germline V gene lookup returns CDR1 SGHTA and CDR2 FQGNSA. The CDR3 spans 12 residues. V lost 2 bases and J 4 bases, leaving 6 bases between the germline ends. The rearrangement uses TRBV7-2 and TRBJ2-7; D gene ambiguous. The clonotype originates from a man aged 18 to 29 who had mild COVID-19 (a few samples of this study predate the infection). Cell type and time point are not known. The sequenced sample was PBMCs or a T cell subset sorted from them (not recorded which). The CDR3 DNA reads as TGTGCCAGCAGCTTATGGGGTTACGAGCAGTACTTC. It specifies CASSLWGYEQYF.